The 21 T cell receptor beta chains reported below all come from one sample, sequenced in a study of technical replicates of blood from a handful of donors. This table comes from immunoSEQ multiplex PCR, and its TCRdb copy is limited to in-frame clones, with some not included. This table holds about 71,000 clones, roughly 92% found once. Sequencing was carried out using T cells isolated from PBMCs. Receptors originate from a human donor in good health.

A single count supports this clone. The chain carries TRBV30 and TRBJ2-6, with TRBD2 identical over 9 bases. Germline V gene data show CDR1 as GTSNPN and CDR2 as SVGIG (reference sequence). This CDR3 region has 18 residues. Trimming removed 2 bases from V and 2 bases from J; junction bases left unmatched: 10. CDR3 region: CAWSKTGGRAAGANVLTF. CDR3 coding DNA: TGTGCCTGGAGTAAAACGGGCGGGAGGGCCGCTGGGGCCAACGTCCTGACTTTC.

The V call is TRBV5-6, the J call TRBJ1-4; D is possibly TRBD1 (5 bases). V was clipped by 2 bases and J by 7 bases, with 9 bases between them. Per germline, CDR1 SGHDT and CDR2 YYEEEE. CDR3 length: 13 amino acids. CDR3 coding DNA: TGTGCCAGCAGCTTAGGGGAGGGTGAAAAACTGTTTTTT. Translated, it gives CASSLGEGEKLFF.

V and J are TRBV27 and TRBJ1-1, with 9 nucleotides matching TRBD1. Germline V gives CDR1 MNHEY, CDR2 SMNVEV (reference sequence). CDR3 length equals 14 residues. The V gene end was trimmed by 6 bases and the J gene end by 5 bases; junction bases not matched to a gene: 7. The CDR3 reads CASRQGAIDTEAFF. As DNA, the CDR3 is TGTGCCAGCAGACAGGGGGCTATAGATACTGAAGCTTTCTTT.

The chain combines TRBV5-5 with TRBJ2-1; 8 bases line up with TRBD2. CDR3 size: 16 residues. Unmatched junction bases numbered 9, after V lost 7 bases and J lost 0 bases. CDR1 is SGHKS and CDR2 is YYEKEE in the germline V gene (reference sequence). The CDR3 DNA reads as TGTGCCAGCTCGACTAGCGCCACGTTCTCCTACAATGAGCAGTTCTTC. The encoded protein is CASSTSATFSYNEQFF.

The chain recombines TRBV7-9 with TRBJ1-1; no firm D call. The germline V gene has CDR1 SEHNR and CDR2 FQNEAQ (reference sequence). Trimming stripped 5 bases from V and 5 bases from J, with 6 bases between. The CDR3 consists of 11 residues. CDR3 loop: CASSPLTEAFF. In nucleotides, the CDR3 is TGTGCCAGCAGCCCCCTTACTGAAGCTTTCTTT.

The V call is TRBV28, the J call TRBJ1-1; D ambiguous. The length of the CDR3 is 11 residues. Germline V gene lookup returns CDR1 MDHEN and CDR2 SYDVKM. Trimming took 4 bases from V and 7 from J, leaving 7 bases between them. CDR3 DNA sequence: TGTGCCAGCAGTTGGGCCTATGAAGCTTTCTTT. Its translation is CASSWAYEAFF.

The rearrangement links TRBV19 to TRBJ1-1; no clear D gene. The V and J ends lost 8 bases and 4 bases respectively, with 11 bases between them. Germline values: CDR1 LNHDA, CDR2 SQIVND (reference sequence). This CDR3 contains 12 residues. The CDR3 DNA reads TGTGCCAGTCATGGACTGATCACTGAAGCTTTCTTT. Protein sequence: CASHGLITEAFF.

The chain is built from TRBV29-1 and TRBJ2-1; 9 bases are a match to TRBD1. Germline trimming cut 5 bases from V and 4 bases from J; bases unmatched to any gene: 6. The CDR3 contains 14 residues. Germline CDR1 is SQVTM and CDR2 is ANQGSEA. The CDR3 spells CSVRGQGGYNEQFF. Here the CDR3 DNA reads TGCAGCGTTAGGGGACAGGGAGGGTACAATGAGCAGTTCTTC.

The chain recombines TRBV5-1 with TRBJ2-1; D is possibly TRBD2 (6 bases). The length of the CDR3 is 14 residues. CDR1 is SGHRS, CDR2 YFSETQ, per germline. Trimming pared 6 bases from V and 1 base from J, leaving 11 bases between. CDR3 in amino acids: CASKMSGSYNEQFF. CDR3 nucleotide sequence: TGCGCCAGCAAAATGAGCGGGTCCTACAATGAGCAGTTCTTC.

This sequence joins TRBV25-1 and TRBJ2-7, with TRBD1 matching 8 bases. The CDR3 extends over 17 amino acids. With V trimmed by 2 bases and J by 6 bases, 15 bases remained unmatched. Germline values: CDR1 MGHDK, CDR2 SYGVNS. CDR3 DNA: TGTGCCAGCAGTGAAAGGATGGGACAGGAGCTTCCCCGCGAGCAGTACTTC. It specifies CASSERMGQELPREQYF.

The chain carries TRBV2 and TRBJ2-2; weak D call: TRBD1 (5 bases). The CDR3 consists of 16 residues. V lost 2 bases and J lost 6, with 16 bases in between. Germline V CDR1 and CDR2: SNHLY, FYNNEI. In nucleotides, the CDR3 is TGTGCCAGCAGTGAAAGGTTTTCGAAACAGGCCGGGGAGCTGTTTTTT. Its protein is CASSERFSKQAGELFF.

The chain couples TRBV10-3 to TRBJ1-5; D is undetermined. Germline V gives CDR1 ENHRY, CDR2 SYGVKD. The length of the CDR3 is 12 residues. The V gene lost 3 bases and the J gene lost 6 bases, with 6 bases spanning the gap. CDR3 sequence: CAISDGGQPQHF. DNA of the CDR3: TGTGCCATCAGTGATGGAGGTCAGCCCCAGCATTTT.

The CDR3 region has the DNA TGTGCCAGCAGCCAAGACAGTCCAGCGAGTAGCACAGATACGCAGTATTTT. Amino acid sequence: CASSQDSPASSTDTQYF. The chain recombines TRBV4-2 with TRBJ2-3; no clear D gene. This CDR3 spans 17 amino acids. In germline, CDR1 is LGHNA, CDR2 YNFKEQ. V was clipped by 0 bases and J by 0 bases, with 13 bases between them.

In DNA form, the CDR3 reads TGTGCCAGCAGCTCTAGGGAGACCCAGTACTTC. As protein: CASSSRETQYF. V is TRBV7-9 and J is TRBJ2-5; D gene unclear. This CDR3 comprises 11 residues. Germline loops: CDR1 SEHNR, CDR2 FQNEAQ (reference sequence). V lost 4 bases and J lost 5, with 5 bases in between.

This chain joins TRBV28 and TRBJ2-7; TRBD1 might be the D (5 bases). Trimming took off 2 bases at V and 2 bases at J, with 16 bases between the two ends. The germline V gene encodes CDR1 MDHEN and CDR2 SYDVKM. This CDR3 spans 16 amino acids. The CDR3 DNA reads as TGTGCCAGCAGTTTAGTTCCGCAGGGTTTAACCTACGAGCAGTACTTC. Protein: CASSLVPQGLTYEQYF.

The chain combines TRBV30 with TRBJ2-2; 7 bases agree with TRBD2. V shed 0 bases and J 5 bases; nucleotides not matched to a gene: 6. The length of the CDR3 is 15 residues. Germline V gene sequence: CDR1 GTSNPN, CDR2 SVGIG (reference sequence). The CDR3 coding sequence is TGTGCCTGGAGTGTGAGGGAGGGCTGGACCGGGGAGCTGTTTTTT. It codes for CAWSVREGWTGELFF.

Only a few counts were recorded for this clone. As DNA, the CDR3 is TGCGCCAGCAGCCAAGATGGTAGCGGTGGCAATGAGCAGTTCTTC. It translates to CASSQDGSGGNEQFF. The chain couples TRBV4-1 to TRBJ2-1, with a weak D call TRBD2 (6 bases). Trimming shortened V by 0 bases and J by 6 bases, and 12 bases separated the two germline ends. This CDR3 is 15 amino acids long. Germline assignment: CDR1 MGHRA and CDR2 YSYEKL.

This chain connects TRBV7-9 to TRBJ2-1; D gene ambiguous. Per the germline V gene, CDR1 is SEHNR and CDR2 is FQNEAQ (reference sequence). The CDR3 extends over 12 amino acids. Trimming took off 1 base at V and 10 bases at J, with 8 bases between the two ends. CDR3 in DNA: TGTGCCAGCAGCTTAGGTACCCGGGAGCAGTTCTTC. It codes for CASSLGTREQFF.

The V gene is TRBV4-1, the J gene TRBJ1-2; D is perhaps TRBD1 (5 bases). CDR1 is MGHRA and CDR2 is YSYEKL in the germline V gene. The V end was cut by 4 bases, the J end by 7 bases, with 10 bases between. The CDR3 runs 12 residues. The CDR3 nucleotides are TGCGCCAGCAGCCCGGGGACTGGTGGCTACACCTTC. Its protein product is CASSPGTGGYTF.

This chain's CDR3 is CASSLTIEQFF. In DNA form, the CDR3 reads TGTGCCAGCAGCTTAACTATTGAGCAGTTCTTC. The chain uses TRBV7-9 and TRBJ2-1; D not resolved. V lost 2 bases and J 9 bases, leaving 5 bases between the germline ends. CDR1 SEHNR and CDR2 FQNEAQ come from the germline V gene (reference sequence). CDR3 length: 11 amino acids. The full variable domain, its missing parts supplied by reference TRBV7-9 and TRBJ2-1, is DTGVSQNPRHKITKRGQNVTFRCDPISEHNRLYWYRQTLGQGPEFLTYFQNEAQLEKSRLLSDRFSAERPKGSFSTLEIQRTEQGDSAMYLCASSLTIEQFFGPGTRLTVL.

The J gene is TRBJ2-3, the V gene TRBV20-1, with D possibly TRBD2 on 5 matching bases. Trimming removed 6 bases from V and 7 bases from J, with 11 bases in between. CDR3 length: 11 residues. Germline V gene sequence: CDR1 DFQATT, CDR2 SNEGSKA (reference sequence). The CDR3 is CSAQSGNTQYF. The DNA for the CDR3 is TGCAGTGCCCAGTCGGGAAATACGCAGTATTTT.